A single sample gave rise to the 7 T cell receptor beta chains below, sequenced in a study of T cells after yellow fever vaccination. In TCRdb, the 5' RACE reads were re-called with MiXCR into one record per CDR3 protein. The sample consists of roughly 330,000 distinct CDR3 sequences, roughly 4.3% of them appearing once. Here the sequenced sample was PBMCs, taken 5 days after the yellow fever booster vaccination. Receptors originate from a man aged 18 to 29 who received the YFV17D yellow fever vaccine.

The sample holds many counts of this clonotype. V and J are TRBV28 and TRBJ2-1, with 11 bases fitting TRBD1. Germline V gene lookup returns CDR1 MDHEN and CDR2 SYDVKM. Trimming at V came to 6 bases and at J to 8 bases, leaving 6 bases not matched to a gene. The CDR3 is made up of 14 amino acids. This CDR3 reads CASSRGQGADEQFF. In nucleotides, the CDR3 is TGTGCCAGCAGCCGAGGACAGGGGGCCGATGAGCAGTTCTTC.

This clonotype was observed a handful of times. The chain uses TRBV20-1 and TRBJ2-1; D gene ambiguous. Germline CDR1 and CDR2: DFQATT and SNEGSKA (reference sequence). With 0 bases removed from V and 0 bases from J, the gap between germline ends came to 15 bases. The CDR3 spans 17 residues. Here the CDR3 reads CSARDGIGGSSYNEQFF. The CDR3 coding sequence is TGCAGTGCTAGAGATGGCATCGGTGGATCCTCCTACAATGAGCAGTTCTTC.

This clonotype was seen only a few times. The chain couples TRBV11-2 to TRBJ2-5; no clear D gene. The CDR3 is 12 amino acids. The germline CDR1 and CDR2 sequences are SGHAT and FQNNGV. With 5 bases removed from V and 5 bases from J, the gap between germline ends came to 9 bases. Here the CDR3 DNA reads TGTGCCAGCAGCCTCGACACCGAGACCCAGTACTTC. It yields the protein CASSLDTETQYF.

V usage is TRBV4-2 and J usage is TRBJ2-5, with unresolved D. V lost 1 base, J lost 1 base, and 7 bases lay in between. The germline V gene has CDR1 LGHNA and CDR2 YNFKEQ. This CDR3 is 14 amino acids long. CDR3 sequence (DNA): TGTGCCAGCAGCCAAGTCCAGTCCCAAGAGACCCAGTACTTC. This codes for CASSQVQSQETQYF.

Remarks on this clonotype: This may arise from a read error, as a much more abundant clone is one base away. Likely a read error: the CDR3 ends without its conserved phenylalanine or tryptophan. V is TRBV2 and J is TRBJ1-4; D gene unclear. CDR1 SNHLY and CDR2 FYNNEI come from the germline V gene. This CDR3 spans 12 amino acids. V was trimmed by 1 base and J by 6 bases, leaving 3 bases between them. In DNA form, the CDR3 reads TGTGCCAGCAGTGAAGACGATGAAAAACTGTTTTGT. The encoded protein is CASSEDDEKLFC.

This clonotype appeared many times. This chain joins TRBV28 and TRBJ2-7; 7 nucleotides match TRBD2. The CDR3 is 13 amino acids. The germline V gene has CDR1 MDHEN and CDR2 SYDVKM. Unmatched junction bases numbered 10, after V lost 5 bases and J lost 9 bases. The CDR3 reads CASSLGLTKTQYV. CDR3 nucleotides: TGTGCCAGCAGTCTGGGACTAACGAAGACGCAGTACGTC.

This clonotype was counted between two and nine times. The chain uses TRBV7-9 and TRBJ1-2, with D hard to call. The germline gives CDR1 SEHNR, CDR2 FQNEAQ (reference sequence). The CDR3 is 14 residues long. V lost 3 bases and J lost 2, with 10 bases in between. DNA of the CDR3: TGTGCCAGCAGCTTTATTGAGGGAAACTATGGCTACACCTTC. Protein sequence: CASSFIEGNYGYTF.